The 10 T cell receptor beta chains in this list originate from one sample, sequenced in a study of human T cells and chemical hapten exposure. Time point in this sample: healthy volunteer bleed at 2 weeks. Unfractionated whole blood served as the source for total RNA extraction. TCRdb called the RACE reads again in MiXCR, with one record for every CDR3 protein. The top ten clones hold 1.5% to 2% of a sample with 130,000 or so distinct CDR3 sequences, 9% to 10% of them seen once. Material: whole blood. The origin of the receptors is a male donor in good health. Some clones in this sample may be carry-over from other donors' samples.

The chain employs TRBV20-1 and TRBJ2-1, with D maybe TRBD2 (6 bases). Trimming left V 0 bases short and J 2 bases short, with 11 bases between. The CDR3 runs 15 residues. Germline V gene sequence: CDR1 DFQATT, CDR2 SNEGSKA (reference sequence). The CDR3 bases are TGCAGTGCTAGAGAATCCGGGGGAACCTACAATGAGCAGTTCTTC. Its translation: CSARESGGTYNEQFF.

This sequence joins TRBV6-4 and TRBJ1-1, with D perhaps matching TRBD1 (5 bases). The CDR3 has 14 residues. The V and J ends lost 2 bases and 4 bases respectively, with 11 bases between them. The germline V gene has CDR1 MRHNA and CDR2 SNTAGT. The CDR3 nucleotides read TGTGCCAGCAGTGACCCAGGGTTCGGCACTGAAGCTTTCTTT. It translates to CASSDPGFGTEAFF.

This chain connects TRBV29-1 to TRBJ2-3, with a possible D match to TRBD2 (6 bases). Germline loops: CDR1 SQVTM, CDR2 ANQGSEA. The CDR3 covers 14 residues. The V end lost 5 bases, the J end lost 1 base, and 13 bases lay between the germline ends. The CDR3 sequence: CSVPNWGGTDTQYF. The CDR3 DNA reads TGCAGCGTTCCCAATTGGGGGGGCACAGATACGCAGTATTTT.

This clonotype turned up a few times. The chain employs TRBV6-5 and TRBJ2-3; unclear D gene. Germline V CDR1 and CDR2: MNHEY, SVGAGI. CDR3 length: 14 residues. Trimming took off 5 bases at V and 6 bases at J, with 15 bases between the two ends. The CDR3 sequence is CASSPWPPRDTQYF. The CDR3 DNA sequence: TGTGCCAGCAGTCCCTGGCCCCCCAGGGATACGCAGTATTTT.

The chain links TRBV18 to TRBJ1-3; D unresolved. The CDR3 runs to 16 residues. Trimming took off 3 bases at V and 1 base at J, with 13 bases between the two ends. Germline lookup yields CDR1 KGHSH and CDR2 LQKENI. Here the CDR3 DNA reads TGTGCCAGCTCACCGTTCCCGAATTCGTCTGGAAACACCATATATTTT. Protein product: CASSPFPNSSGNTIYF. The complete variable domain, with remaining parts taken from reference TRBV18 and TRBJ1-3, reads NAGVMQNPRHLVRRRGQEARLRCSPMKGHSHVYWYRQLPEEGLKFMVYLQKENIIDESGMPKERFSAEFPKEGPSILRIQQVVRGDSAAYFCASSPFPNSSGNTIYFGEGSWLTVV.

Many counts were recorded for this clonotype. The V and J genes are TRBV7-3 and TRBJ2-2, with D tentatively TRBD1 (5 bases). Germline loops: CDR1 SGHTA, CDR2 FQGTGA. The CDR3 is made up of 14 amino acids. V was clipped by 6 bases and J by 0 bases, with 8 bases between them. The CDR3 nucleotides are TGTGCCAGCAGGCCAGGGACGAACACCGGGGAGCTGTTTTTT. This codes for CASRPGTNTGELFF.

This clonotype has more than one count but fewer than ten. The chain employs TRBV29-1 and TRBJ2-1; D possibly corresponds to TRBD1 (5 bases). The CDR3 is 15 residues long. Looked up from germline, CDR1 is SQVTM and CDR2 is ANQGSEA. Trimming removed 4 bases from V and 4 bases from J, with 17 bases in between. The CDR3 loop reads CSVVTPRQLYNEQFF. The CDR3 coding sequence is TGCAGCGTTGTAACCCCGAGACAGCTTTACAATGAGCAGTTCTTC.

The chain's CDR3 is CASKGSGNTIYF. The CDR3 DNA reads as TGTGCCAGCAAAGGCTCTGGAAACACCATATATTTT. The chain joins TRBV6-2 or TRBV6-3 to TRBJ1-3; D is ambiguous. Germline V gene lookup returns CDR1 MNHEY and CDR2 SVGEGT. V lost 7 bases and J 0 bases, leaving 4 bases between the germline ends. This CDR3 is built from 12 residues.

This chain links TRBV14 with TRBJ2-2; D call uncertain. Germline loops: CDR1 SGHDN, CDR2 FVKESK. The CDR3 length is 11 residues. V shed 2 bases and J shed 8 bases, with 3 bases lying between them. Here the CDR3 reads CASSQRGELFF. The CDR3 DNA reads as TGTGCCAGCAGCCAAAGGGGGGAGCTGTTTTTT. The variable domain in full, completed from reference TRBV14 and TRBJ2-2, reads EAGVTQFPSHSVIEKGQTVTLRCDPISGHDNLYWYRRVMGKEIKFLLHFVKESKQDESGMPNNRFLAERTGGTYSTLKVQPAELEDSGVYFCASSQRGELFFGEGSRLTVL.

This clonotype has more than one count but fewer than ten. V usage is TRBV29-1 and J usage is TRBJ1-2, with D perhaps matching TRBD1 (6 bases). Between the trimmed V and J ends, which lost 3 bases and 4 bases, there was a span of 15 bases. This CDR3 has 14 amino acids. The germline V gene has CDR1 SQVTM and CDR2 ANQGSEA. The CDR3 protein is CSVEAQGHLYGYTF. The CDR3 DNA reads as TGCAGCGTTGAGGCACAGGGCCATCTCTATGGCTACACCTTC.